A single sample gave rise to the 3 T cell receptor beta chains below, sequenced in a study of response to subunit inactivated influenza vaccine. One entry per CDR3 protein, called by TCRdb with MiXCR from the RT-PCR reads. The sample records hundreds of thousands of distinct CDR3 sequences, just over 20% being singletons. The sequenced sample was PBMCs from blood, obtained less than 22 months after vaccination. All receptors come from a man aged 50 to 69 who received an inactivated influenza vaccine.

This clonotype has more than one count but fewer than ten. V and J are TRBV12-3 or TRBV12-4 and TRBJ1-2; 10 bases agree with TRBD1. This CDR3 is built from 15 residues. J lost 5 bases, V lost 6 bases, and 9 bases had no gene match. CDR3 loop: CASSLAGTGVYGYTF. The CDR3 bases are TGTGCCAGCAGCCTGGCCGGGACAGGGGTTTATGGCTACACCTTC.

This clonotype was observed at least ten times. The chain has TRBV7-2 and TRBJ1-1, with D possibly being TRBD1 (5 bases). CDR3 length equals 17 residues. The ends were cut back, 3 bases at V and 4 bases at J, with 21 bases in the middle. CDR1 is SGHTA, CDR2 FQGNSA, per germline. CDR3 region: CASSFPKDIGVLTEAFF. The CDR3 bases are TGTGCCAGCAGCTTCCCTAAGGACATCGGGGTGCTCACTGAAGCTTTCTTT. Based on the CDR3 plus reference TRBV7-2 and TRBJ1-1, the full variable domain is GAGVSQSPSNKVTEKGKDVELRCDPISGHTALYWYRQSLGQGLEFLIYFQGNSAPDKSGLPSDRFSAERTGGSVSTLTIQRTQQEDSAVYLCASSFPKDIGVLTEAFFGQGTRLTVV.

The J gene is TRBJ2-7, the V gene TRBV7-2, with TRBD2 identical over 7 bases. The CDR3 contains 15 residues. Germline V CDR1 and CDR2: SGHTA, FQGNSA. The ends lost 5 bases at V and 2 bases at J; junction bases unmatched: 9. DNA of the CDR3: TGTGCCAGCAGCCAAGATCGCGGGAGTCCCTACGAGCAGTACTTC. Encoded protein: CASSQDRGSPYEQYF.